This paragraph covers one T cell receptor (beta chain) sequence. Its target is unknown. Time point specified: week 35, safety follow-up. Every vaccination contained 300 ug of the mutant IDH1 20-mer peptide and was paired with topical imiquimod. In weeks 1, 3, 5, 7, 11, 15, 19 and 23, patients were vaccinated. V lost 3 bases and J lost 3, with 15 bases in between. Per the germline V gene, CDR1 is LNHDA and CDR2 is SQIVND (reference sequence). The CDR3 runs 16 residues. This entry belongs to a study of a mutant IDH1 vaccine in newly diagnosed glioma. At the level of the study: Mean patient age was roughly 43 years; roughly 62% were male and around 40% female. Overall study findings and caveats: Any relationship between pseudoprogression and changes in top peripheral T cell clonotypes seemed absent.

Some clones are missing from TCRdb's copy, which holds only in-frame ones; the method was immunoSEQ multiplex PCR. This table holds some 63,000 clones, 74% found once. V and J are TRBV19 and TRBJ1-5, with no clear D. The sequenced sample was PBMCs, obtained from a glioma patient whose treatment included an IDH1 peptide vaccine. The clonotype originates from a man aged 50-60 years with glioma. In nucleotides, the CDR3 is TGTGCCAGTAGTATTCTCACGCTCAGGCTCAATCAGCCCCAGCATTTT. This codes for CASSILTLRLNQPQHF.